This TCR beta chain was sequenced during a study of cytomegalovirus exposure and HLA in healthy donors. Study overall: Around 78 million unique TCRs, all from HLA-typed donors, were included in an early release of the data. General study points: Another analysis was done later, and it associated 15,000 or so TCR beta sequences with HLA alleles at 0.05 false discovery rate. The authors reported that TCR beta sequences could predict HLA-A and HLA-B alleles. These predictions were accurate for most subjects in the first cohort.

A remark on this clone: Antigen unknown.

Trimming cost V 1 base and J 4 bases; bases outside gene matches: 5. The CDR3 is 15 amino acids. CDR1 is LGHNA, CDR2 YNFKEQ, per germline. PCR involved 60 Vbeta and 13 Jbeta primers. The repertoire was sequenced with immunoSEQ multiplex PCR; TCRdb's copy has only in-frame clones and lacks some. The table counts around 78,000 clones; 3.5% to 4% lies in the top ten. This chain links TRBV4-2 with TRBJ1-1; TRBD1 agrees at 8 bases. The source is a young man in good health and CMV-seropositive. The sample consisted of PBMCs. The chain's CDR3 is CASSQGAGGTTEAFF. The CDR3 region has the DNA TGTGCCAGCAGCCAAGGTGCAGGGGGCACCACTGAAGCTTTCTTT.